This TCR beta chain was captured in a study of cytomegalovirus exposure and HLA in healthy donors. Both 60 Vbeta primers and 13 Jbeta primers went into the PCR. Data came from immunoSEQ multiplex PCR; TCRdb stores just in-frame clones and leaves some out. Recorded for this sample: about 67,000 clones. Points on this clone: The antigen is not known.

Study-level findings and limits: A classifier reportedly called cytomegalovirus status with high sensitivity and specificity.

From germline, CDR1 is MNHNS and CDR2 SASEGT. This CDR3 spans 15 amino acids. V lost 1 base and J 3 bases, leaving 13 bases between the germline ends. V and J are TRBV6-1 and TRBJ2-7; a weak D match, TRBD1 (6 bases). The clonotype comes from a boy younger than 18 in good health and CMV-seronegative. The sequenced material came from PBMCs. The CDR3 DNA follows: TGTGCCAGCAGTGAAGAGTTGCCCAGGGGCTACGAGCAGTACTTC. Translated: CASSEELPRGYEQYF.